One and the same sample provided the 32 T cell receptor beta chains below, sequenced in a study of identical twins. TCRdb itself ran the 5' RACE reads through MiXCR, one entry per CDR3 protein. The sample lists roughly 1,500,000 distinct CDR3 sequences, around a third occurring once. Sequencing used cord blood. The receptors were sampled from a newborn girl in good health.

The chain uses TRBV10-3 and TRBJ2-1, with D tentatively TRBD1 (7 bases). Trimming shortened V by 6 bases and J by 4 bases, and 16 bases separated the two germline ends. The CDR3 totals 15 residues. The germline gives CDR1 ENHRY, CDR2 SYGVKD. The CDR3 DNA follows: TGTGCCATCAGGGGGGACAGTCGGGGGTACAATGAGCAGTTCTTC. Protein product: CAIRGDSRGYNEQFF.

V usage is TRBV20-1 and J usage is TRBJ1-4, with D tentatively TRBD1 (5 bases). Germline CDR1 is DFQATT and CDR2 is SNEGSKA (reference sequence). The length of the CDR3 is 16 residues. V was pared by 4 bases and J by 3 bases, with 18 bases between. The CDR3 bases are TGCAGTGCTACACACCCCCAGGGCCCGGCTAATGAAAAACTGTTTTTT. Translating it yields CSATHPQGPANEKLFF.

The CDR3 spells CSVEDLASREAFF. In DNA, the CDR3 is TGCAGCGTTGAAGATCTTGCGAGCAGGGAAGCTTTCTTT. J is TRBJ1-1 and V is TRBV29-1; D not resolved. Germline loops: CDR1 SQVTM, CDR2 ANQGSEA. The V gene lost 0 bases and the J gene lost 8 bases, with 13 bases spanning the gap. This CDR3 has 13 amino acids.

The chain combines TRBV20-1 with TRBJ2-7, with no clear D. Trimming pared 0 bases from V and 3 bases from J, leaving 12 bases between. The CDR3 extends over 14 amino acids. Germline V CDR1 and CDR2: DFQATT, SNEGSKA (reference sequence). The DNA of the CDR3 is TGCAGTGCTAGAGAAGTCCTGATGCTCTACGAGCAGTACTTC. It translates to CSAREVLMLYEQYF.

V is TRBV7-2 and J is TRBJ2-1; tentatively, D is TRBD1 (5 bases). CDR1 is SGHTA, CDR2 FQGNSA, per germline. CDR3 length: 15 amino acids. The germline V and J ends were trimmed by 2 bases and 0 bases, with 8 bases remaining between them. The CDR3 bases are TGTGCCAGCAGCTTACAGGGAATCTCCTACAATGAGCAGTTCTTC. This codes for CASSLQGISYNEQFF.

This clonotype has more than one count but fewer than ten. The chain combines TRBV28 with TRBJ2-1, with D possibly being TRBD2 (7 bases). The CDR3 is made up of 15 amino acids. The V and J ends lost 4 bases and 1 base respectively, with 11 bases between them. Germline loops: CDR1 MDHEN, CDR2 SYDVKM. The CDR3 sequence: CASSWGRGSYNEQFF. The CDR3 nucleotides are TGTGCCAGCAGTTGGGGGCGGGGGTCCTACAATGAGCAGTTCTTC. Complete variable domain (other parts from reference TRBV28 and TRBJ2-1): DVKVTQSSRYLVKRTGEKVFLECVQDMDHENMFWYRQDPGLGLRLIYFSYDVKMKEKGDIPEGYSVSREKKERFSLILESASTNQTSMYLCASSWGRGSYNEQFFGPGTRLTVL.

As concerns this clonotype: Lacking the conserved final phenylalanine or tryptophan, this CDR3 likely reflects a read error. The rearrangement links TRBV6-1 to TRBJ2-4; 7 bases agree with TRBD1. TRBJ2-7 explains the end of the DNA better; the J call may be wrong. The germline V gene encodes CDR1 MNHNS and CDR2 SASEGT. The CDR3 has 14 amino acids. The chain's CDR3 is CASSGGQVTYEQYY. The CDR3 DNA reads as TGTGCCAGCAGTGGCGGACAGGTTACCTACGAGCAGTACTAC.

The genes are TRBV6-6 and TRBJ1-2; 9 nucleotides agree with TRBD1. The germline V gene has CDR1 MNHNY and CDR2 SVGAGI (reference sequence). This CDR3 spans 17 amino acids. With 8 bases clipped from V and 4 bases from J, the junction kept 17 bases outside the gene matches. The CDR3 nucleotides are TGTGCCAGCGGCACTACAAGAAACAGGGGGCGGGCCTATGGCTACACCTTC. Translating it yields CASGTTRNRGRAYGYTF.

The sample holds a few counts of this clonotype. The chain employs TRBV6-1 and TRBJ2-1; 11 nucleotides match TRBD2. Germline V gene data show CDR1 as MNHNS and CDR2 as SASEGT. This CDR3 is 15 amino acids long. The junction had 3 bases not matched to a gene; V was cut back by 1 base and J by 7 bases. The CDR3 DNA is TGTGCCAGCAGTGAAGGGGCTAGCGGGAGGAATGAGCAGTTCTTC. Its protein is CASSEGASGRNEQFF.

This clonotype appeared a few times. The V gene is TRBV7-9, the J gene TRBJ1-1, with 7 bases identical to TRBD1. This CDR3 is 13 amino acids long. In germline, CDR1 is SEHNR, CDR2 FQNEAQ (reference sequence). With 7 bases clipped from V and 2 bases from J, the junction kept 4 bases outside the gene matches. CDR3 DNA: TGTGCCAGCATCGACAGGGTAAACACTGAAGCTTTCTTT. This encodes CASIDRVNTEAFF.

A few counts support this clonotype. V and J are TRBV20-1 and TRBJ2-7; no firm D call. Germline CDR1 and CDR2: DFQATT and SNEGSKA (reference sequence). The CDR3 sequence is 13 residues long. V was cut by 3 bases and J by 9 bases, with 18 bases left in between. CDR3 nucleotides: TGCAGTGCTAGTTTGGCTACGAACCTACGGCAGTACTTC. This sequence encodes CSASLATNLRQYF.

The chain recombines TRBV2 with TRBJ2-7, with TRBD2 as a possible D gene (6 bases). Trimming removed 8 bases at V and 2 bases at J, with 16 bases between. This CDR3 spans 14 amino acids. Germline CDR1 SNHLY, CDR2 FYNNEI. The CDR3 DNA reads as TGTGCCAGCGTAGGGCGGGGCAGAGCCTACGAGCAGTACTTC. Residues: CASVGRGRAYEQYF. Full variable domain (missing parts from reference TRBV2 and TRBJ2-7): EPEVTQTPSHQVTQMGQEVILRCVPISNHLYFYWYRQILGQKVEFLVSFYNNEISEKSEIFDDQFSVERPDGSNFTLKIRSTKLEDSAMYFCASVGRGRAYEQYFGPGTRLTVT.

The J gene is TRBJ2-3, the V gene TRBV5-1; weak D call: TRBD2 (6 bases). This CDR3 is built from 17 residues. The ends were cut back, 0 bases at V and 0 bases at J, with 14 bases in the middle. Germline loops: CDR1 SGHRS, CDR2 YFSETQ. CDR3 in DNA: TGCGCCAGCAGCTTGGGTTCGGGGGATTCTAGCACAGATACGCAGTATTTT. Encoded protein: CASSLGSGDSSTDTQYF.

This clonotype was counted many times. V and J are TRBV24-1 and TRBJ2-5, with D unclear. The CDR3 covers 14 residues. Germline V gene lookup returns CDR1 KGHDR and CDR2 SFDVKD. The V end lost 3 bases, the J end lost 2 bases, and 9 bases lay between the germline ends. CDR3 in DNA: TGTGCCACCAGTGATCCCGGTCATCAAGAGACCCAGTACTTC. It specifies CATSDPGHQETQYF.

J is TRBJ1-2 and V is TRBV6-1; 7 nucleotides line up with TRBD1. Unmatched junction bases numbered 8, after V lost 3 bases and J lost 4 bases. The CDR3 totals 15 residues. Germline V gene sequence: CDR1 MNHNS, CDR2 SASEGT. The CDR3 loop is CASSEGQAGGYGYTF. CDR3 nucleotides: TGTGCCAGCAGTGAGGGCCAGGCAGGGGGCTATGGCTACACCTTC.

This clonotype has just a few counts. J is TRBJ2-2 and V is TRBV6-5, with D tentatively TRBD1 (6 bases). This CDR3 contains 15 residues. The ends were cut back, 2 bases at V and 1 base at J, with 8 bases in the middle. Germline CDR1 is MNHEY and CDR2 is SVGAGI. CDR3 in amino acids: CASSYETGNTGELFF. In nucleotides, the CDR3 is TGTGCCAGCAGTTACGAGACAGGGAACACCGGGGAGCTGTTTTTT.

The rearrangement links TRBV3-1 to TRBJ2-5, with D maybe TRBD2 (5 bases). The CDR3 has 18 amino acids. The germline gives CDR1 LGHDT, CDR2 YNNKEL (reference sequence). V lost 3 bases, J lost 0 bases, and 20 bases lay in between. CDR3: CASSQELRVERHQETQYF. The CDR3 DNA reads TGTGCCAGCAGCCAGGAGCTGAGGGTGGAAAGGCACCAAGAGACCCAGTACTTC.

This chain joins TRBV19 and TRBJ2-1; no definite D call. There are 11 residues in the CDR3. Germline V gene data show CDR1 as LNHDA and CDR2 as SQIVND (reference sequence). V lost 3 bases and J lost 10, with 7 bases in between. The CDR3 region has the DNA TGTGCCAGTAGTATTAATGGGGAGCAGTTCTTC. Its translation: CASSINGEQFF.

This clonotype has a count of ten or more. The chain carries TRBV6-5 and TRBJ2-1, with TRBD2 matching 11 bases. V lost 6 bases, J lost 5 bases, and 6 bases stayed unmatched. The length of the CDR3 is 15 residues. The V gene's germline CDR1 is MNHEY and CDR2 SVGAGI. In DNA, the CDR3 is TGTGCCAGCAGCCGCCCGGGACTAGCGGACAATGAGCAGTTCTTC. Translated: CASSRPGLADNEQFF.

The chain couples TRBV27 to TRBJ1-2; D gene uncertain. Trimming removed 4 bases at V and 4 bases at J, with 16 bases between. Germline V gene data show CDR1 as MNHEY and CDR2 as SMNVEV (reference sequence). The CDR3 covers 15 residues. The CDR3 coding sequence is TGTGCCAGCAGTTGGAGGGCGGTAAATGGCTATGGCTACACCTTC. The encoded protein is CASSWRAVNGYGYTF.

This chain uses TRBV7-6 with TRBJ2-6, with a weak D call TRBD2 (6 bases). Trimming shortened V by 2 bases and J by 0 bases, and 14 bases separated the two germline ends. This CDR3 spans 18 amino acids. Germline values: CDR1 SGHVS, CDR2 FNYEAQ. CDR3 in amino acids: CASSLMGLPSSGANVLTF. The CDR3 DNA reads TGTGCCAGCAGCTTAATGGGACTCCCAAGCTCTGGGGCCAACGTCCTGACTTTC.

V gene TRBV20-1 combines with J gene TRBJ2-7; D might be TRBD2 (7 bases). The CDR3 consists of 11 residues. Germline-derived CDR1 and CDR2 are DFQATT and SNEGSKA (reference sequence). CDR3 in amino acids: CSGGQSHEQYF. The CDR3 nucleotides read TGCAGCGGGGGGCAGAGCCACGAGCAGTACTTC.

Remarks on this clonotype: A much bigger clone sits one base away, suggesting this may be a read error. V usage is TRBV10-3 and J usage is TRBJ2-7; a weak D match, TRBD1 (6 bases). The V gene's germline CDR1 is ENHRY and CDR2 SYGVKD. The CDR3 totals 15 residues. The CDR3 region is CTISESIEGAYEQYF. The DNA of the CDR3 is TGTACCATCAGTGAGTCAATCGAGGGGGCCTACGAGCAGTACTTC.

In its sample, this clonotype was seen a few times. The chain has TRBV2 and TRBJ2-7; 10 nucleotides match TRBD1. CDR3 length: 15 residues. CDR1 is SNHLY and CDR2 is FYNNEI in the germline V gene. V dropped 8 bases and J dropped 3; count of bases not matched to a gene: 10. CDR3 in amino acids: CASQRRTGGRYEQYF. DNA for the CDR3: TGTGCCAGCCAAAGGAGGACAGGGGGACGCTACGAGCAGTACTTC.

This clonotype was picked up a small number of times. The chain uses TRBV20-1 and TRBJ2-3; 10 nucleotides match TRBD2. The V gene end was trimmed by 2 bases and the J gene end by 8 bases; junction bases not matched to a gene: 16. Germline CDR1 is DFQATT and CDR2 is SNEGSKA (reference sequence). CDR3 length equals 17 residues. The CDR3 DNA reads TGCAGTGCTAGAAGGCTAGCGGGAGATTCCCATCTAGTTACGCAGTATTTT. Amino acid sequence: CSARRLAGDSHLVTQYF.

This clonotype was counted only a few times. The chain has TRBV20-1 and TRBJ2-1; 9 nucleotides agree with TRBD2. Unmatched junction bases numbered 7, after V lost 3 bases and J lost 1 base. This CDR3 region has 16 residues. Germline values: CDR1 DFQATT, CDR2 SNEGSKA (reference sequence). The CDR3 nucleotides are TGCAGTGCTAGTTTGGGAGCGGGGGGTTCCTACAATGAGCAGTTCTTC. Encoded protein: CSASLGAGGSYNEQFF.

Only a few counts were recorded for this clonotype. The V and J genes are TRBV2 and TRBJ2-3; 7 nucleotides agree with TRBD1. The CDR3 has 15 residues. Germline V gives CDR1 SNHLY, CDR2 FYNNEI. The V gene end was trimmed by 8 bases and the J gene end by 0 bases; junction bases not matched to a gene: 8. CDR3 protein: CASGEGATSTDTQYF. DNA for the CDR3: TGTGCCAGCGGAGAGGGGGCTACCAGCACAGATACGCAGTATTTT.

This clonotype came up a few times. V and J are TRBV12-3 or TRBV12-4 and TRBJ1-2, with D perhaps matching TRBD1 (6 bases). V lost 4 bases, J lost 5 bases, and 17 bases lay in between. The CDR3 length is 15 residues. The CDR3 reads CASSSNRQAQYGYTF. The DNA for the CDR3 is TGTGCCAGCAGTTCGAATAGACAGGCCCAATATGGCTACACCTTC.

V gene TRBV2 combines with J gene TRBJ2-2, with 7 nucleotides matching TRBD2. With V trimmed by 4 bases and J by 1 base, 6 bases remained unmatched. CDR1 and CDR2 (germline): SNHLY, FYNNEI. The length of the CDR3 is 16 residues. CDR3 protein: CASSGRLALNTGELFF. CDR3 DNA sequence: TGTGCCAGCAGTGGACGACTAGCCCTGAACACCGGGGAGCTGTTTTTT.

The CDR3: CASSQVLAGGFDHEQYF. The CDR3 nucleotides are TGTGCCAGCAGCCAAGTTCTAGCGGGAGGTTTTGACCACGAGCAGTACTTC. The rearrangement uses TRBV4-2 and TRBJ2-4; the match to TRBD2 covers 11 bases. The end of the DNA is better explained by TRBJ2-7, so the J call may be wrong. This CDR3 region has 17 residues. Looked up from germline, CDR1 is LGHNA and CDR2 is YNFKEQ.

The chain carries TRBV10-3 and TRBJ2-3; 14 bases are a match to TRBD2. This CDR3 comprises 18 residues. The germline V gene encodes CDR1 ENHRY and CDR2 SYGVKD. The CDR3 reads CASRGWGLAGASTDTQYF. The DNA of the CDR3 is TGTGCGAGCAGAGGATGGGGACTAGCGGGGGCTAGCACAGATACGCAGTATTTT.

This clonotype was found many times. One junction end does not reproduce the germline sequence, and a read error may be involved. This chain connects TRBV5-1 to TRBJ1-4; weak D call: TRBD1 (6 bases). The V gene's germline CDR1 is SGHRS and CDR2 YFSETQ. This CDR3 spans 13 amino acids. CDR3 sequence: CASSLGGGEKLFF. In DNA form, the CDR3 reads TGTGCCAGCAGCTTAGGGGGGGGGGAAAAACTGTTTTTT.